This T cell receptor beta chain was recorded in a study of blood T cell repertoires in COVID-19. Study-level background: COVID-19 samples collected from the United States, Italy and Spain covered acute and convalescent phases. T cells, B-cell-depleted T cells, or PBMCs supplied cDNA or gDNA.

Looked up from germline, CDR1 is MGHRA and CDR2 is YSYEKL. The CDR3 has 14 amino acids. V lost 0 bases to trimming and J lost 8 bases, with 10 bases between them. Original handling: Estimated nucleated cell counts came from reference gene primer amplification. The table came from immunoSEQ multiplex PCR; TCRdb's copy has only in-frame clones and leaves some out. That table furnishes V, J and clone size, whereas the DNA furnished D and trimming. Here the sample spans around 68,000 clones, roughly 82% being singletons. The chain uses TRBV4-1 and TRBJ2-2; D is ambiguous. The sample comprised peripheral blood. The receptor was isolated from an elderly man with active COVID-19. The CDR3 nucleotides read TGCGCCAGCAGCCAAGACTCGCGCGTGGGGGAGCTGTTTTTT. Amino acid sequence: CASSQDSRVGELFF.